These T cell receptor beta chains were read from a single sample in a study of cytomegalovirus exposure and HLA in healthy donors. TCRdb's copy holds only in-frame clones and misses some; the assay was immunoSEQ multiplex PCR. Of about 150,000 clones listed, about 79% are singletons. Sample: PBMCs. The receptors come from a man in his fifties or sixties in good health and CMV-seropositive. CDR3s include the opening cysteine and the closing phenylalanine or tryptophan. Each record gives: J gene, V gene, clone size, D gene, CDR3 DNA, CDR3 protein. The D gene is left open where the match is weak. Where a row states a size, it is once, few, many or the class of an expanded clone; other rows omit it.

TRBJ1-2	TRBV11-3	-	TRBD1	TGTGCCAGCAGCCCAATGGACAGGGGCTATGGCTACACCTTC	CASSPMDRGYGYTF
TRBJ2-2	TRBV6-5	-	-	TGTGCCAGCAGCCAGACAGTTTCGGGCACCGGGGAGCTGTTTTTT	CASSQTVSGTGELFF
TRBJ2-1	TRBV9	-	TRBD2	TGTGCCAGCAGCGTAGGTGATAGCGGGAGGGTCCTCTCCTACAATGAGCAGTTCTTC	CASSVGDSGRVLSYNEQFF
TRBJ2-5	TRBV6-5	-	TRBD1	TGTGCCAGCAGTTACGGGACAGGGATCCAAGAGACCCAGTACTTC	CASSYGTGIQETQYF
TRBJ2-7	TRBV5-1	-	TRBD1	TGCGCCAGCAGCCCCCCGGGACAGGGTCCTTACGAGCAGTACTTC	CASSPPGQGPYEQYF
TRBJ2-3	TRBV18	-	-	TGTGCCAGCTCACCACCAGACTCCCTCCGAGATACGCAGTATTTT	CASSPPDSLRDTQYF
TRBJ1-3	TRBV11-2	-	-	TGTGCCAGCAGCTTCTACGTGTCAGGAAACACCATATATTTT	CASSFYVSGNTIYF
TRBJ2-4	TRBV2	-	-	TGTGCCAGCAGCGGGGACTTAGCCAAAAACATTCAGTACTTC	CASSGDLAKNIQYF
TRBJ1-2	TRBV6-6	-	-	TGTGCCAGCAGTTATTCGAAACAGGGCCTCTATGGCTACACCTTC	CASSYSKQGLYGYTF
TRBJ2-3	TRBV7-9	-	-	TGTGCCAGCAGCACTCCCGGCACAGATACGCAGTATTTT	CASSTPGTDTQYF
TRBJ2-1	TRBV28	-	-	TGTGCCAGCAGGGGAGCTGGTAGTAGCGTCTACAATGAGCAGTTCTTC	CASRGAGSSVYNEQFF
TRBJ1-2	TRBV6-4	-	-	TGTGCCAGCAGGGCATCGGGGGATATGGAAGGCTACACCTTC	CASRASGDMEGYTF
TRBJ1-6	TRBV5-4	few	-	TGTGCCAGCAGCTTGAACGGGGGCTCCTATAATTCACCCCTCCACTTT	CASSLNGGSYNSPLHF
TRBJ2-5	TRBV7-4	-	TRBD1	TGTGCCAGCAGGGGGCAGGGGGCCGCAAAGACCCAGTACTTC	CASRGQGAAKTQYF
TRBJ1-5	TRBV28	-	TRBD1	TGTGCCAGCAGTTTCGACAGGGCTTGGCATTTT	CASSFDRAWHF
TRBJ1-1	TRBV6-6	-	TRBD1	TGTGCCAGCAGTCCAGTGACAGGGACTGGAACTGAAGCTTTCTTT	CASSPVTGTGTEAFF
TRBJ2-2	TRBV4-1	once	TRBD1	TGCGCCAGCAGCCAAGATCCCAGACAGGGGGACCAAAACACCGGGGAGCTGTTTTTT	CASSQDPRQGDQNTGELFF
TRBJ2-3	TRBV9	-	TRBD2	TGTGCCAGCAGCGTGGCGGGAGGAGGTAGAGATACGCAGTATTTT	CASSVAGGGRDTQYF
TRBJ2-6	TRBV5-1	-	-	TGCGCCAGCAGCTTGGCCGCGGGGTCCGGGGCCAACGTCCTGACTTTC	CASSLAAGSGANVLTF
TRBJ2-2	TRBV12-5	-	TRBD2	TGTGCTAGTGGTCTCCCCGACGGACTAGCGGGGAACACCGGGGAGCTGTTTTTT	CASGLPDGLAGNTGELFF
TRBJ1-1	TRBV28	-	-	TGTGCCAGCAGTTTACAAAAGAACACTGAAGCTTTCTTT	CASSLQKNTEAFF
TRBJ1-1	TRBV13	-	-	TGTGCCAGCAGTTTCATGACACCCGGCAGGGGCACTGAAGCTTTCTTT	CASSFMTPGRGTEAFF